This T cell receptor (beta chain) emerged from a study of memory CD4+ T cells and cytomegalovirus serostatus. Whole-study findings and limits: Median bootstrapped AUC for CMV status was around 0.96 originally, roughly 0.92 US-trained.

This clone was observed a handful of times. Its antigen is unknown. Single viable CD3+CD4+CD8-CD45RO+ cells were sorted as the memory CD4+ T cells. Serostatus was set by detecting CMV pp150, pp28, p38, p52 IgG. V shed 4 bases and J shed 0 bases, with 10 bases lying between them. The germline gives CDR1 SGHRS, CDR2 YFSETQ. This CDR3 has 14 residues. Produced via immunoSEQ multiplex PCR; TCRdb's table is partial and in-frame only. The sample includes approximately 70,000 clones, roughly three quarters of them seen just once. The source material was memory CD4+ T cells from blood. The chain employs TRBV5-1 and TRBJ1-1; weak D call: TRBD1 (5 bases). The TCR sequence derives from an adult in good health and CMV-seropositive. Here the CDR3 reads CASSQGPLNTEAFF. Here the CDR3 DNA reads TGCGCCAGCAGCCAGGGACCGCTGAACACTGAAGCTTTCTTT.